These 23 T cell receptor beta chains came from one sample sequenced in a study of Graves' ophthalmopathy and Graves' hyperthyroidism. The authors amplified TCR beta CDR3 regions, and they did so from RNA transcripts for repertoire sequencing. The authors performed first-round RT-PCR with HTBI primers and then a second-round multiplex PCR. Using its own MiXCR run on the multiplex PCR reads, TCRdb lists one record per CDR3 protein. This sample has 200,000 to 250,000 distinct CDR3 sequences, with 20% to 25% found just once. Sequencing input: peripheral blood. These receptors originate from a woman in her forties or fifties with Graves' ophthalmopathy.

This clonotype was seen at least ten times. V gene TRBV20-1 combines with J gene TRBJ1-1, with TRBD1 matching 10 bases. Trimming took 3 bases from V and 11 from J; bases not matched to a gene: 15. CDR3 length: 15 residues. Looked up from germline, CDR1 is DFQATT and CDR2 is SNEGSKA (reference sequence). CDR3 region: CSARVVSGTGEDAFF. The DNA of the CDR3 is TGCAGTGCTAGGGTTGTTTCCGGGACAGGGGAGGACGCTTTCTTT.

This clonotype was recorded a few times. The chain carries TRBV20-1 and TRBJ2-7; D is undetermined. The CDR3 is made up of 12 amino acids. V lost 3 bases, J lost 3 bases, and 9 bases lay in between. Germline V CDR1 and CDR2: DFQATT, SNEGSKA (reference sequence). CDR3 loop: CSARISNYEQYF. The CDR3 DNA follows: TGCAGTGCTAGGATCTCCAACTACGAGCAGTACTTC.

This clonotype has ten or more counts. CDR3 sequence (DNA): TGTGCCAGCAGCGTCACCGGGACAGGGGTTCGCGGGGAGCTGTTTTTT. Protein sequence: CASSVTGTGVRGELFF. This chain connects TRBV9 to TRBJ2-2, with 10 bases identical to TRBD1. Germline V CDR1 and CDR2: SGDLS, YYNGEE. J lost 7 bases, V lost 2 bases, and 8 bases had no gene match. The CDR3 loop spans 16 amino acids.

This clonotype has at least ten counts. This chain connects TRBV28 to TRBJ2-7; D ambiguous. V gave up 1 base and J gave up 2 bases, with 6 bases separating them. Germline CDR1 and CDR2: MDHEN and SYDVKM. The CDR3 runs to 13 residues. The CDR3 nucleotides are TGTGCCAGCAGTTTATTTAACCCCTACGAGCAGTACTTC. Translation gives CASSLFNPYEQYF. The full variable domain, completed using reference TRBV28 and TRBJ2-7, is DVKVTQSSRYLVKRTGEKVFLECVQDMDHENMFWYRQDPGLGLRLIYFSYDVKMKEKGDIPEGYSVSREKKERFSLILESASTNQTSMYLCASSLFNPYEQYFGPGTRLTVT.

This clonotype was recorded at least ten times. The rearrangement uses TRBV7-9 and TRBJ1-2; 7 nucleotides line up with TRBD1. CDR1 and CDR2 (germline): SEHNR, FQNEAQ (reference sequence). This CDR3 is built from 14 residues. With V trimmed by 4 bases and J by 3 bases, 5 bases remained unmatched. The CDR3 DNA sequence: TGTGCCAGCAGCTCGACAGGGACTTACTATGGCTACACCTTC. Amino acids: CASSSTGTYYGYTF.

This clonotype was counted between two and nine times. A much larger clone sits a single nucleotide away, making a read error possible. J is TRBJ2-7 and V is TRBV6-5; D might be TRBD2 (6 bases). This CDR3 comprises 14 residues. Germline CDR1 MNHEY, CDR2 SVGAGI. The CDR3 is CTSRLGTPNYEQYF. In DNA, the CDR3 is TGTACCAGCAGACTCGGGACTCCCAACTACGAGCAGTACTTC.

This clonotype has just a few counts. V is TRBV6-2 or TRBV6-3 and J is TRBJ1-1; D call uncertain. The germline gives CDR1 MNHEY, CDR2 SVGEGT. The V gene lost 4 bases and the J gene lost 1 base, with 7 bases spanning the gap. The CDR3 spans 13 residues. In DNA form, the CDR3 reads TGTGCCAGCAGTTCTGTTTCGAACACTGAAGCTTTCTTT. As protein: CASSSVSNTEAFF.

This chain connects TRBV29-1 to TRBJ1-3; 9 bases fit TRBD1. Germline V gene sequence: CDR1 SQVTM, CDR2 ANQGSEA. After removal of 0 bases from V and 2 bases from J, the junction contained 2 bases not matched to a gene. This CDR3 has 15 residues. CDR3 nucleotide sequence: TGCAGCGTTGAAGAAGGACAGGGGACTGGAAACACCATATATTTT. The encoded protein is CSVEEGQGTGNTIYF.

V usage is TRBV20-1 and J usage is TRBJ2-7, with 8 bases lining up with TRBD2. V was clipped by 0 bases and J by 7 bases; unmatched bases: 8. Germline loops: CDR1 DFQATT, CDR2 SNEGSKA (reference sequence). The CDR3 consists of 14 residues. CDR3 sequence (DNA): TGCAGTGCTAGAGATCGAGCGGGAGATTATGAGCAGTACTTC. It is translated as CSARDRAGDYEQYF.

The chain joins TRBV6-1 to TRBJ1-2; TRBD1 aligns across 9 bases. The CDR3 loop spans 16 amino acids. Germline lookup yields CDR1 MNHNS and CDR2 SASEGT. J was trimmed by 0 bases and V by 3 bases; bases with no gene match: 5. The CDR3 sequence: CASSDGTGITNYGYTF. The CDR3 DNA follows: TGTGCCAGCAGTGATGGGACAGGGATTACTAACTATGGCTACACCTTC.

This clonotype was recorded at least ten times. The chain carries TRBV18 and TRBJ1-1; TRBD1 matches at 9 bases. The junction had 8 bases not matched to a gene; V was cut back by 6 bases and J by 3 bases. The CDR3 loop spans 15 amino acids. Germline V gives CDR1 KGHSH, CDR2 LQKENI. In DNA form, the CDR3 reads TGTGCCAGCTCCCACTCCGGGACAGGGCACACTGAAGCTTTCTTT. It is translated as CASSHSGTGHTEAFF.

With regard to this clonotype: At one end the junction does not follow the germline gene, possibly because of a read error. The chain employs TRBV20-1 and TRBJ2-5; D is perhaps TRBD1 or TRBD2 (5 bases each). In germline, CDR1 is DFQATT, CDR2 SNEGSKA (reference sequence). The CDR3 is 12 amino acids. The CDR3 nucleotides are TGCAGTGTTGGGACGGCCGAAGAGGCCCAGTACTTC. It is translated as CSVGTAEEAQYF.

This clonotype was seen ten or more times. The V gene is TRBV9, the J gene TRBJ2-2; TRBD1 matches at 7 bases. Germline CDR1 and CDR2: SGDLS and YYNGEE. This CDR3 comprises 14 residues. The ends lost 4 bases at V and 7 bases at J; junction bases unmatched: 7. The CDR3 spells CASSSETGFGELFF. CDR3 sequence (DNA): TGTGCCAGCAGCTCAGAGACAGGGTTCGGGGAGCTGTTTTTT. Supplemented by reference TRBV9 and TRBJ2-2, the full variable domain reads DSGVTQTPKHLITATGQRVTLRCSPRSGDLSVYWYQQSLDQGLQFLIQYYNGEERAKGNILERFSAQQFPDLHSELNLSSLELGDSALYFCASSSETGFGELFFGEGSRLTVL.

This clonotype has ten or more counts. This sequence joins TRBV19 and TRBJ1-6; maybe TRBD1 (5 bases). The CDR3 is made up of 15 amino acids. Trimming shortened V by 5 bases and J by 4 bases, and 12 bases separated the two germline ends. CDR1 is LNHDA and CDR2 is SQIVND in the germline V gene (reference sequence). The CDR3 reads CASSVTEPYNSPLHF. The CDR3 DNA sequence: TGTGCCAGTAGTGTGACAGAGCCTTATAATTCACCCCTCCACTTT.

As for this clonotype: Sequence at one end of the junction differs from germline and may be a read error. V and J are TRBV24-1 and TRBJ1-1; D may be TRBD1 (5 bases). The CDR3 is 14 amino acids. Germline V lookup: CDR1 KGHDR, CDR2 SFDVKD. CDR3 DNA sequence: TGTGCCAGCAGTTCCGGGACCGCTCGTCTCGGAGCTTTCTTT. Its protein is CASSSGTARLGAFF.

The chain has TRBV11-2 and TRBJ2-5; possibly TRBD1 or TRBD2 for D (5 bases each). The V gene's germline CDR1 is SGHAT and CDR2 FQNNGV. V lost 8 bases to trimming and J lost 5 bases, with 21 bases between them. This CDR3 is 15 amino acids long. CDR3 nucleotides: TGTGCCAGCTCTTCACGCCTCCCAGAGGGGGAGACCCAGTACTTC. This codes for CASSSRLPEGETQYF.

This clonotype was detected ten times or more. The CDR3 is CASSVSGAGELFF. For the CDR3, the DNA is TGTGCCAGCAGCGTCTCTGGGGCCGGGGAGCTGTTTTTT. The chain carries TRBV9 and TRBJ2-2, with D hard to call. Deletions cut 2 bases from V and 6 bases from J, with 8 bases between. The CDR3 covers 13 residues. Per germline, CDR1 SGDLS and CDR2 YYNGEE. Combining the CDR3 with reference TRBV9 and TRBJ2-2 gives the whole variable domain DSGVTQTPKHLITATGQRVTLRCSPRSGDLSVYWYQQSLDQGLQFLIQYYNGEERAKGNILERFSAQQFPDLHSELNLSSLELGDSALYFCASSVSGAGELFFGEGSRLTVL.

This chain connects TRBV7-2 to TRBJ2-3; D uncertain. Germline CDR1 SGHTA, CDR2 FQGNSA. This CDR3 has 17 amino acids. V lost 1 base and J lost 3, with 17 bases in between. The CDR3 DNA follows: TGTGCCAGCAGCTTAGTCGCTAGAGCCTCGGCGACAGATACGCAGTATTTT. Its translation is CASSLVARASATDTQYF.

In this sample, this clonotype turned up many times. V gene TRBV27 combines with J gene TRBJ1-3; TRBD1 agrees at 8 bases. Germline V CDR1 and CDR2: MNHEY, SMNVEV (reference sequence). The trim removed 6 bases at V and 3 bases at J, leaving 7 bases unmatched. This CDR3 spans 15 amino acids. CDR3 DNA: TGTGCCAGCAGCCCGACAGGGGACCGTGGAAACACCATATATTTT. Protein sequence: CASSPTGDRGNTIYF.

This clonotype was seen many times. The chain links TRBV20-1 to TRBJ2-5; D possibly uses TRBD1 or TRBD2 (5 bases each). The germline CDR1 and CDR2 sequences are DFQATT and SNEGSKA (reference sequence). The V end lost 3 bases, the J end lost 4 bases, and 12 bases lay between the germline ends. The CDR3 has 13 amino acids. CDR3: CSASGRGRETQYF. The CDR3 region has the DNA TGCAGTGCTAGTGGAAGGGGACGAGAGACCCAGTACTTC.

This clonotype was seen at least ten times. The genes are TRBV30 and TRBJ1-1, with D possibly TRBD1 on 6 matching bases. Deletions cut 3 bases from V and 0 bases from J, with 8 bases between. CDR1 GTSNPN and CDR2 SVGIG come from the germline V gene (reference sequence). The CDR3 runs to 13 residues. In DNA, the CDR3 is TGTGCCTGGAGGGGACAATTGAACACTGAAGCTTTCTTT. As protein: CAWRGQLNTEAFF.

This clonotype was counted many times. This chain uses TRBV12-3 or TRBV12-4 with TRBJ1-5, with 7 nucleotides matching TRBD1. V lost 3 bases, J lost 3 bases, and 14 bases stayed unmatched. The CDR3 has 18 residues. The DNA of the CDR3 is TGTGCCAGCAGTTTGTGGGGGGCAGGGGGAGGTAACAATCAGCCCCAGCATTTT. Its protein is CASSLWGAGGGNNQPQHF.

The sample holds one count of this clonotype. The chain uses TRBV19 and TRBJ2-5; the D gene is possibly TRBD1 (6 bases). CDR3 length: 17 amino acids. The germline gives CDR1 LNHDA, CDR2 SQIVND (reference sequence). The V and J ends lost 4 bases and 2 bases respectively, with 20 bases between them. CDR3 bases: TGTGCCAGTAGTAGAAGATTCCGGGACACCCTACAAGAGACCCAGTACTTC. This encodes CASSRRFRDTLQETQYF.